Listed below are T cell receptor beta chains from one sample, sequenced in a study of CD8+ T cells in alopecia areata. The table came from immunoSEQ multiplex PCR; TCRdb's copy has only in-frame clones and leaves some out. This sample has about 210,000 clones, with under 70% found just once. The sample in question was CD4+ T cells sorted from blood, obtained at roughly week 45, from a patient treated with tofacitinib. All receptors derive from a human donor with alopecia areata. CDR3s include the opening cysteine and the closing phenylalanine or tryptophan. Each record gives: CDR3 DNA, CDR3 protein, J gene, V gene, D gene, clone size. D genes are given only for firm matches. Clone size appears in some rows only: once, few, many, or a class for an expanded clone.

CDR3 DNA: TGCGCCAGCAGCCCCCCGGGCGGGGGAAGAAACATTCAGTACTTC; CDR3 protein: CASSPPGGGRNIQYF; J gene: TRBJ2-4; V gene: TRBV4-1; D gene: TRBD2; clone size: few
CDR3 DNA: TGCGCCAGCAGCTTCGGAACGGGGGGATCTCCCTACAATGAGCAGTTCTTC; CDR3 protein: CASSFGTGGSPYNEQFF; J gene: TRBJ2-1; V gene: TRBV5-1; D gene: TRBD2; clone size: -
CDR3 DNA: TGCAGCGTCGACGGACAGGGCGATCGAGAGACCCAGTACTTC; CDR3 protein: CSVDGQGDRETQYF; J gene: TRBJ2-5; V gene: TRBV29-1; D gene: TRBD1; clone size: -
CDR3 DNA: TGTGCCTGGAGTGAGCGGGGGGAAGATACGCAGTATTTT; CDR3 protein: CAWSERGEDTQYF; J gene: TRBJ2-3; V gene: TRBV30; D gene: TRBD2; clone size: -
CDR3 DNA: TGTGCCACACTATCGGGGGGGCCGGGCACCGGGGAGCTGTTTTTT; CDR3 protein: CATLSGGPGTGELFF; J gene: TRBJ2-2; V gene: TRBV19; D gene: TRBD2; clone size: -
CDR3 DNA: TGTGCCAGCAGCCCCCCCGCTGGGGTGTACAATGAGCAGTTCTTC; CDR3 protein: CASSPPAGVYNEQFF; J gene: TRBJ2-1; V gene: TRBV9; D gene: -; clone size: -
CDR3 DNA: TGTGCCAGTAAAACCGGGGCCTCGAGCAATCAGCCCCAGCATTTT; CDR3 protein: CASKTGASSNQPQHF; J gene: TRBJ1-5; V gene: TRBV19; D gene: -; clone size: -
CDR3 DNA: TGTGCCAGCAGGCTAGCGGGGCCGGAGAGGCTGTTTTTT; CDR3 protein: CASRLAGPERLFF; J gene: TRBJ2-2; V gene: TRBV6-1; D gene: TRBD2; clone size: few
CDR3 DNA: TGTGCTAGTGGTTTGGTACAAGGGTCAGAGAACACTGAAGCTTTCTTT; CDR3 protein: CASGLVQGSENTEAFF; J gene: TRBJ1-1; V gene: TRBV12-5; D gene: -; clone size: -
CDR3 DNA: TGTGCCAGCAGCTTGGCCATGGTGGGAGGCTACACCTTC; CDR3 protein: CASSLAMVGGYTF; J gene: TRBJ1-2; V gene: TRBV5-6; D gene: -; clone size: -
CDR3 DNA: TGCAGCGCCGCCCGGGACAGGGCCGAGCAGTTCTTC; CDR3 protein: CSAARDRAEQFF; J gene: TRBJ2-1; V gene: TRBV29-1; D gene: TRBD1; clone size: few
CDR3 DNA: TGCAGCGTTGATCAGTATGGCTACACCTTC; CDR3 protein: CSVDQYGYTF; J gene: TRBJ1-2; V gene: TRBV29-1; D gene: -; clone size: -
CDR3 DNA: TGTGCCTGGAGTGTACGTCACCAGGTTGGGAATGAAAAACTGTTTTTT; CDR3 protein: CAWSVRHQVGNEKLFF; J gene: TRBJ1-4; V gene: TRBV30; D gene: -; clone size: once
CDR3 DNA: TGCAGCGTCCCCAGTTTAGCTCTTTACAATGAGCAGTTCTTC; CDR3 protein: CSVPSLALYNEQFF; J gene: TRBJ2-1; V gene: TRBV29-1; D gene: -; clone size: few
CDR3 DNA: TGCGCCAGCAGCCCAGGGGACAAGGTATCCTACGAGCAGTACTTC; CDR3 protein: CASSPGDKVSYEQYF; J gene: TRBJ2-7; V gene: TRBV5-1; D gene: -; clone size: -
CDR3 DNA: TGCAGCGTGGATGGATTTGGGGCTCCACCCGCTGATACGCAGTATTTT; CDR3 protein: CSVDGFGAPPADTQYF; J gene: TRBJ2-3; V gene: TRBV29-1; D gene: -; clone size: few
CDR3 DNA: TGTGCCAGCAGCGTAGACAGCGATCAGCCCCAGCATTTT; CDR3 protein: CASSVDSDQPQHF; J gene: TRBJ1-5; V gene: TRBV7-2; D gene: -; clone size: -
CDR3 DNA: TGCAGCGTTGGTCCAGGGGGCGGATATGGCTACACCTTC; CDR3 protein: CSVGPGGGYGYTF; J gene: TRBJ1-2; V gene: TRBV29-1; D gene: TRBD1; clone size: few
CDR3 DNA: TGTGCCAGCAGTTACTCGACGGGCATGACTCATGAAGCTTTCTTT; CDR3 protein: CASSYSTGMTHEAFF; J gene: TRBJ1-1; V gene: TRBV6-5; D gene: -; clone size: -
CDR3 DNA: TGTGCCAGCAGCCCCGGGACTAGCGGAAAAGAGACCCAGTACTTC; CDR3 protein: CASSPGTSGKETQYF; J gene: TRBJ2-5; V gene: TRBV7-7; D gene: TRBD2; clone size: -
CDR3 DNA: TGCAGCGTTGATGCAGAAGTCTCTGGGGCCAACGTCCTGACTTTC; CDR3 protein: CSVDAEVSGANVLTF; J gene: TRBJ2-6; V gene: TRBV29-1; D gene: -; clone size: -
CDR3 DNA: TGCGCCAGCAGCGGGTCAGATACGCAGTATTTT; CDR3 protein: CASSGSDTQYF; J gene: TRBJ2-3; V gene: TRBV10-2; D gene: -; clone size: once
CDR3 DNA: TGTGCCAGCAGACCCGGGACAGGGATCGTCGAGCAGTACTTC; CDR3 protein: CASRPGTGIVEQYF; J gene: TRBJ2-7; V gene: TRBV5-5; D gene: TRBD1; clone size: once
CDR3 DNA: TGCAGTGCTAGTAACACTGAAGCTTTCTTT; CDR3 protein: CSASNTEAFF; J gene: TRBJ1-1; V gene: TRBV20-1; D gene: -; clone size: -
CDR3 DNA: TGCGCCAGCAGCCAATCGGTGGACGGGCTTAGGGATGAGCAGTTCTTC; CDR3 protein: CASSQSVDGLRDEQFF; J gene: TRBJ2-1; V gene: TRBV5-1; D gene: -; clone size: few
CDR3 DNA: TGTGCCAGCAGCCTCCTCGGCGGGGACACGCAGTATTTT; CDR3 protein: CASSLLGGDTQYF; J gene: TRBJ2-3; V gene: TRBV7-2; D gene: -; clone size: -
CDR3 DNA: TGTGCCAGTAGTCCCGACAGGGGGAGCACCGGGGAGCTGTTTTTT; CDR3 protein: CASSPDRGSTGELFF; J gene: TRBJ2-2; V gene: TRBV19; D gene: TRBD1; clone size: -
CDR3 DNA: TGTGCCACCAGCAGGGTCACAGGGGCTACAAACACCGGGGAGCTGTTTTTT; CDR3 protein: CATSRVTGATNTGELFF; J gene: TRBJ2-2; V gene: TRBV15; D gene: TRBD1; clone size: -
CDR3 DNA: TGTGCCAGCAGCTCGGGACTAGTAGCGGCGAATTTGCAGTATTTT; CDR3 protein: CASSSGLVAANLQYF; J gene: TRBJ2-3; V gene: TRBV5-4; D gene: TRBD2; clone size: few